The sequence of this T cell receptor (beta chain) was determined in a study of Ad26.COV2.S vaccination and SARS-CoV-2 variants. Turning to the study itself: Ad26.COV2.S was injected intramuscularly once or twice, 56 days apart.

Study-wide results and limits: Vaccine and placebo groups showed comparable non-spike TCR breadth. The TCR breadth and depth analyses may have produced an underestimate of total T cell responses.

Per germline, CDR1 LNHDA and CDR2 SQIVND (reference sequence). This CDR3 comprises 16 residues. V lost 4 bases, J lost 0 bases, and 12 bases lay in between. Treatment of the sample: 15 to 20 received Ad26.COV2.S at low or high dose, single or two shots; about 5 received placebo; per-sample allocation not given. The samples date from day 63 after the first vaccine or placebo injection. This table comes from immunoSEQ multiplex PCR, and its TCRdb copy is limited to in-frame clones, with some not included. The sample carries 440,000 or so clones, about nine tenths recorded once. Notes on this clone: Its specificity is unknown.

The sample was peripheral blood, taken in a trial of Ad26.COV2.S vaccine versus placebo. This receptor was identified in a person aged 18-60 years who received the Ad26.COV2.S COVID-19 vaccine or a placebo. V gene TRBV19 combines with J gene TRBJ1-4; D may be TRBD1 (6 bases). This chain's CDR3 is CASSTGGASTNEKLFF. In DNA, the CDR3 is TGTGCCAGTAGTACCGGGGGGGCGTCAACTAATGAAAAACTGTTTTTT.